One T cell receptor beta chain is described in this entry. The sample belongs to a study of blood T cell repertoires in COVID-19. The CDR3 spans 15 residues. V was pared by 5 bases and J by 1 base, with 14 bases between. Germline CDR1 is MDHEN and CDR2 is SYDVKM. Original data processing: Reference gene primers were amplified, and this amplification served to estimate nucleated cell counts. The assay was immunoSEQ multiplex PCR, and TCRdb's table has in-frame clones only and misses some. The D gene and trimming were derived from the DNA, and the V and J assignments and clone size from that table. The sample has roughly 220,000 clones; more than 75% are singletons.

The receptor was isolated from a man between 25 and 39 years old with acute COVID-19. The chain employs TRBV28 and TRBJ1-1; D is undetermined. The sample comprised PBMCs or T cells enriched from blood (not recorded which). In DNA form, the CDR3 reads TGTGCCAGCAGTGCCTGGGAGGGAGGGAACACTGAAGCTTTCTTT. Translation: CASSAWEGGNTEAFF.